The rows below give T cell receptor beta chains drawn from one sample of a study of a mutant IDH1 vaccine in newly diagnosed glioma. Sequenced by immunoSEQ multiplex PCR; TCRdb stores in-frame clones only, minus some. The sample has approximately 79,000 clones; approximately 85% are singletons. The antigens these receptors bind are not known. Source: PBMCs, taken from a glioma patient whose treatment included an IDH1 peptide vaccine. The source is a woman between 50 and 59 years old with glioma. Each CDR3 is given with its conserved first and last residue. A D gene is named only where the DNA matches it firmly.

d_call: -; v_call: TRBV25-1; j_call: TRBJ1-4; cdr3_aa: CASMAGEKLFF
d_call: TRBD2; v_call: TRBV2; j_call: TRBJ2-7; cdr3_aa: CASSGVAGGKLSEQYF
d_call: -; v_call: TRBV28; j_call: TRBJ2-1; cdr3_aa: CASSSYNEQFF
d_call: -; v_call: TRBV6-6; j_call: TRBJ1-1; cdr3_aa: CASSPGGTEAFF
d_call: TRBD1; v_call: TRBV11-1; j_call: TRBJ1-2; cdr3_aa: CASGVTGQAYGYTF
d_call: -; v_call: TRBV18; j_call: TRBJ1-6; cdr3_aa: CASSPRDKSPLHF
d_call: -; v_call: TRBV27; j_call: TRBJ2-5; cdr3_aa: CASSPEVQETQYF
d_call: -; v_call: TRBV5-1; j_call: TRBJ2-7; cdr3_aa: CASSPWIRREGSYEQYF
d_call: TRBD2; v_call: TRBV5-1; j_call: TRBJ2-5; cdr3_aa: CASSRLARDQETQYF
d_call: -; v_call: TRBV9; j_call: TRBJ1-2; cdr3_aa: CASSSDLGGMRGYTF